The sequence of this TCR beta chain was determined in a study of T cells in Graves' hyperthyroidism and ophthalmopathy. Germline V gene data show CDR1 as SGHTA and CDR2 as FQGNSA. The CDR3 covers 15 residues. V was clipped by 1 base and J by 0 bases; unmatched bases: 2. RNA transcripts yielded amplified TCR beta CDR3 regions. RT-PCR in the first round (using the HTBI primer set) targeted the TCR CDR3. TCRdb independently ran MiXCR on the multiplex PCR reads; one entry per CDR3 protein. This sample carries 400,000 to 550,000 distinct CDR3 sequences, 13% to 15% of them seen once, and the ten largest clones take over 15%. This clonotype was recorded at least ten times. Its cognate antigen is unknown. Findings and limits, study-wide: Ophthalmopathy stood apart from stable hyperthyroidism in a 13 V-J model. In blood, most of the thyroid clonotypes expanded above 0.001 were also present.

These patients, aged 18 to 65, had recently diagnosed hyperthyroidism lasting under 2 months. Exclusions: uncontrolled infection, other autoimmune disease, pregnancy, lactation. This sequence was found in a woman under 30 with Graves' hyperthyroidism. Sequencing input: blood. The chain employs TRBV7-2 and TRBJ2-7; 8 bases line up with TRBD2. This chain's CDR3 is CASSLDGTSSYEQYF. The CDR3 region has the DNA TGTGCCAGCAGCTTAGACGGGACTAGCTCCTACGAGCAGTACTTC.